Below are 6 T cell receptor beta chains sequenced from a single sample in a study of cytomegalovirus exposure and HLA in healthy donors. TCRdb keeps only in-frame clones here, not all; method: immunoSEQ multiplex PCR. The repertoire consists of more than 130,000 clones, with about 91% occurring once and the leading ten covering 6.5% to 8.5%. The specimen sequenced was PBMCs. These receptors were taken from a woman aged 18-29 years in good health and CMV-seropositive.

This clone was found once. J is TRBJ2-7 and V is TRBV30; weak D call: TRBD2 (5 bases). The CDR3 is made up of 12 amino acids. Per the germline V gene, CDR1 is GTSNPN and CDR2 is SVGIG (reference sequence). V was pared by 1 base and J by 3 bases, with 7 bases between. The chain's CDR3 is CAWSGSVYEQYF. The CDR3 coding sequence is TGTGCCTGGAGTGGTAGCGTCTACGAGCAGTACTTC.

The rearrangement links TRBV9 to TRBJ2-7; 9 nucleotides align to TRBD2. The CDR3 loop spans 17 amino acids. In germline, CDR1 is SGDLS, CDR2 YYNGEE. J lost 1 base, V lost 0 bases, and 8 bases had no gene match. In nucleotides, the CDR3 is TGTGCCAGCAGCGTAGCCCCACTTAGCGGGGGATCCTACGAGCAGTACTTC. It yields the protein CASSVAPLSGGSYEQYF.

This clone has more than one count but fewer than ten. The genes are TRBV5-1 and TRBJ1-5, with 9 bases identical to TRBD1. V dropped 5 bases and J dropped 4; count of bases not matched to a gene: 7. Germline V lookup: CDR1 SGHRS, CDR2 YFSETQ. The CDR3 consists of 15 residues. The CDR3 sequence is CASRLNRGQNQPQHF. The CDR3 DNA reads TGCGCCAGCAGACTAAACAGGGGGCAAAATCAGCCCCAGCATTTT. The full variable domain, its missing parts supplied by reference TRBV5-1 and TRBJ1-5, is KAGVTQTPRYLIKTRGQQVTLSCSPISGHRSVSWYQQTPGQGLQFLFEYFSETQRNKGNFPGRFSGRQFSNSRSEMNVSTLELGDSALYLCASRLNRGQNQPQHFGDGTRLSIL.

In DNA, the CDR3 is TGTGCCAGCAGCTTACAACCCACAGGCGATACGCAGTATTTT. This codes for CASSLQPTGDTQYF. The chain has TRBV7-2 and TRBJ2-3, with TRBD1 as a possible D gene (5 bases). CDR1 and CDR2 from the germline V gene are SGHTA and FQGNSA. The V end was cut by 2 bases, the J end by 6 bases, with 12 bases between. The CDR3 extends over 14 amino acids.

For the CDR3, the DNA is TGTGCCAGCAGTGAGGGCAGCTACTCTGGAAACACCATATATTTT. It codes for CASSEGSYSGNTIYF. The chain is built from TRBV6-1 and TRBJ1-3; D call uncertain. Germline values: CDR1 MNHNS, CDR2 SASEGT. This CDR3 contains 15 residues. Deletions cut 3 bases from V and 0 bases from J, with 9 bases between.

The chain has TRBV6-6 and TRBJ1-5; D might be TRBD1 (6 bases). CDR3 length equals 13 residues. Trimming took off 6 bases at V and 1 base at J, with 7 bases between the two ends. Germline V gene data show CDR1 as MNHNY and CDR2 as SVGAGI (reference sequence). CDR3 loop: CASSDRSNQPQHF. CDR3 nucleotide sequence: TGTGCCAGCAGCGACAGGAGCAATCAGCCCCAGCATTTT.